The 17 T cell receptor beta chains given below trace back to one sample, sequenced in a study of cytomegalovirus exposure and HLA in healthy donors (dated by TCRdb to the late 2010s). Library construction relied on the immunoSEQ multiplex PCR assay. Drawn from immuneACCESS, this table holds only the in-frame rearrangements with V and J called that TCRdb kept. Clones are partly lost; checked studies trace under half to an unresolved V gene and leave the rest unexplained. The sample table contains approximately 150,000 clones; only one count was recorded for approximately 86% of them. Jointly, the top ten make up roughly 10% of the sample. The sequenced sample consisted of PBMCs. The receptors originated from a man aged 18 to 30 in good health and CMV-seropositive.

The chain has TRBV19 and TRBJ1-2; the D gene is possibly TRBD1 (6 bases). Germline V gene sequence: CDR1 LNHDA, CDR2 SQIVND (reference sequence). This CDR3 is 15 amino acids long. Trimming stripped 11 bases from V and 7 bases from J, with 26 bases between. DNA of the CDR3: TGTGCCGCTAGTATGGCAGGGGTCCGGAGTGGTGGCTACACCTTC. Protein: CAASMAGVRSGGYTF.

J is TRBJ2-7 and V is TRBV5-1; D may be TRBD1 (6 bases). Trimming removed 8 bases at V and 3 bases at J, with 21 bases between. The CDR3 extends over 15 amino acids. The germline CDR1 and CDR2 sequences are SGHRS and YFSETQ. CDR3 DNA sequence: TGCGCCAGTTCAACCGGACAGCTTGACTTCTACGAGCAGTACTTC. Translation: CASSTGQLDFYEQYF.

The V and J genes are TRBV14 and TRBJ2-7; 10 nucleotides agree with TRBD1. This CDR3 has 13 residues. The germline gives CDR1 SGHDN, CDR2 FVKESK. The trim removed 5 bases at V and 3 bases at J, leaving 1 base unmatched. The CDR3, as DNA: TGTGCCAGCAGCGGGACAGGGGACTACGAGCAGTACTTC. This sequence encodes CASSGTGDYEQYF. Using reference TRBV14 and TRBJ2-7 for the parts outside the CDR3, the full variable domain is EAGVTQFPSHSVIEKGQTVTLRCDPISGHDNLYWYRRVMGKEIKFLLHFVKESKQDESGMPNNRFLAERTGGTYSTLKVQPAELEDSGVYFCASSGTGDYEQYFGPGTRLTVT.

The chain couples TRBV2 to TRBJ2-7; a weak D match, TRBD1 (6 bases). The V end was cut by 10 bases, the J end by 2 bases, with 21 bases between. This CDR3 region has 15 residues. CDR1 is SNHLY, CDR2 FYNNEI, per germline. CDR3 coding DNA: TGTGCCACTACACTTGCTGGACAGACGACCTACGAGCAGTACTTC. Residues: CATTLAGQTTYEQYF.

The chain carries TRBV29-1 and TRBJ2-6; tentatively, D is TRBD1 (6 bases). The V gene lost 7 bases and the J gene lost 0 bases, with 16 bases spanning the gap. There are 16 residues in the CDR3. The V gene's germline CDR1 is SQVTM and CDR2 ANQGSEA. The CDR3 sequence: CSALSDSVSGANVLTF. The CDR3 coding sequence is TGCAGCGCCCTCTCGGACAGCGTCTCTGGGGCCAACGTCCTGACTTTC. Looking up the rest from reference TRBV29-1 and TRBJ2-6 gives the full variable domain: SAVISQKPSRDICQRGTSLTIQCQVDSQVTMMFWYRQQPGQSLTLIATANQGSEATYESGFVIDKFPISRPNLTFSTLTVSNMSPEDSSIYLCSALSDSVSGANVLTFGAGSRLTVL.

The sample holds one count of this clone. The genes are TRBV19 and TRBJ2-1; 7 nucleotides match TRBD1. The CDR3 extends over 15 amino acids. Germline CDR1 LNHDA, CDR2 SQIVND (reference sequence). V lost 3 bases and J lost 4; bases outside the gene matches: 6. The CDR3 DNA reads TGTGCCAGTAGTATCCACAGGGGATCGTACAATGAGCAGTTCTTC. Residues: CASSIHRGSYNEQFF.

The chain recombines TRBV28 with TRBJ1-1; D may be TRBD1 (5 bases). Germline assignment: CDR1 MDHEN and CDR2 SYDVKM. Trimming shortened V by 7 bases and J by 1 base, and 10 bases separated the two germline ends. CDR3 size: 13 residues. CDR3 sequence: CASNRGGNTEAFF. In nucleotides, the CDR3 is TGTGCCAGCAATCGGGGGGGGAACACTGAAGCTTTCTTT.

This chain joins TRBV2 and TRBJ1-5, with 7 bases fitting TRBD1. V lost 6 bases, J lost 2 bases, and 7 bases stayed unmatched. This CDR3 has 15 residues. The germline V gene encodes CDR1 SNHLY and CDR2 FYNNEI. The CDR3: CASRATGQGNQPQHF. The DNA of the CDR3 is TGTGCCAGCAGGGCGACAGGGCAGGGCAATCAGCCCCAGCATTTT.

The gene calls are TRBV2 and TRBJ2-5; 7 positions agree with TRBD1. This CDR3 is 14 amino acids long. CDR1 and CDR2 (germline): SNHLY, FYNNEI. J gave up 5 bases and V 5 bases, and 8 bases lay outside the gene matches. CDR3 in amino acids: CASSYRGTPETQYF. The CDR3 DNA is TGTGCCAGCAGTTACAGGGGAACGCCGGAGACCCAGTACTTC.

This chain connects TRBV2 to TRBJ1-1; D is perhaps TRBD1 (6 bases). The CDR3 sequence is 11 residues long. Trimming cost V 10 bases and J 5 bases, with 11 bases left between them. CDR1 is SNHLY and CDR2 is FYNNEI in the germline V gene. CDR3 loop: CATQGWTEAFF. The CDR3 DNA reads TGTGCCACACAGGGATGGACTGAAGCTTTCTTT.

This chain uses TRBV29-1 with TRBJ1-2, with D uncertain. This CDR3 has 11 amino acids. The germline CDR1 and CDR2 sequences are SQVTM and ANQGSEA. Trimming stripped 6 bases from V and 4 bases from J, with 9 bases between. CDR3 coding DNA: TGCAGCGTGGCCAGTTTCTATGGCTACACCTTC. This encodes CSVASFYGYTF.

A single count supports this clone. This chain uses TRBV27 with TRBJ2-7, with 9 nucleotides matching TRBD1. This CDR3 contains 14 residues. The V and J ends lost 5 bases and 4 bases, in that order; junction bases with no gene match: 6. Germline V gene sequence: CDR1 MNHEY, CDR2 SMNVEV (reference sequence). The CDR3 DNA follows: TGTGCCAGCAGTCTTACAGGGGGCGGATACGAGCAGTACTTC. This codes for CASSLTGGGYEQYF.

V gene TRBV11-2 combines with J gene TRBJ1-2; possible D gene TRBD1, 5 bases. The CDR3 runs to 17 residues. Trimming removed 0 bases at V and 1 base at J, with 15 bases between. CDR1 SGHAT and CDR2 FQNNGV come from the germline V gene. DNA for the CDR3: TGTGCCAGCAGCTTAGATGGATCGGGACTACTTAACTATGGCTACACCTTC. Its translation is CASSLDGSGLLNYGYTF. The complete variable domain, with remaining parts taken from reference TRBV11-2 and TRBJ1-2, reads EAGVAQSPRYKIIEKRQSVAFWCNPISGHATLYWYQQILGQGPKLLIQFQNNGVVDDSQLPKDRFSAERLKGVDSTLKIQPAKLEDSAVYLCASSLDGSGLLNYGYTFGSGTRLTVV.

This sequence joins TRBV5-1 and TRBJ1-1; 7 bases are a match to TRBD1. CDR1 is SGHRS and CDR2 is YFSETQ in the germline V gene. The junction had 19 bases not matched to a gene; V was cut back by 4 bases and J by 4 bases. The CDR3 is 18 amino acids. The CDR3 reads CASSALRKQGLFGTEAFF. The CDR3 nucleotides read TGCGCCAGCAGCGCACTTAGAAAACAGGGGCTTTTCGGCACTGAAGCTTTCTTT.

V and J are TRBV30 and TRBJ1-3, with TRBD1 identical over 7 bases. Germline V CDR1 and CDR2: GTSNPN, SVGIG (reference sequence). This CDR3 is built from 19 residues. V trimming: 0 bases; J trimming: 0 bases; junction bases outside the gene matches: 14. CDR3 in amino acids: CAWSVDRSTFIGSGNTIYF. The DNA of the CDR3 is TGTGCCTGGAGTGTGGACAGGTCGACTTTCATCGGCTCTGGAAACACCATATATTTT.

V gene TRBV27 combines with J gene TRBJ2-1; TRBD1 matches at 10 bases. Germline-derived CDR1 and CDR2 are MNHEY and SMNVEV (reference sequence). The CDR3 is 16 amino acids. The V gene end was trimmed by 4 bases and the J gene end by 0 bases; junction bases not matched to a gene: 3. CDR3 sequence (DNA): TGTGCCAGCAGTTCGACAGGGGGCGGCTCCTACAATGAGCAGTTCTTC. This codes for CASSSTGGGSYNEQFF.

The CDR3 protein is CASSPMGAIEKLFF. In nucleotides, the CDR3 is TGTGCCAGCAGCCCAATGGGGGCAATCGAAAAACTGTTTTTT. The chain recombines TRBV7-9 with TRBJ1-4, with D perhaps TRBD1 (6 bases). This CDR3 comprises 14 residues. The V end lost 5 bases, the J end lost 8 bases, and 15 bases lay between the germline ends. Germline CDR1 SEHNR, CDR2 FQNEAQ (reference sequence).